What follows is one T cell receptor (beta chain) and its context. The antigen it recognizes is unknown. Nothing much larger sits one base from this clone, and base qualities are not available. Specificity for host alloantigens, anergy, and the capacity for alloantigen-specific suppression were described as properties of donor-derived T-allo10 cells. Sequencing was performed on an Illumina MiSeq. TCRdb applied fastp at Q25 and MiXCR to the public reads, then kept only in-frame beta chains. Each record represents a unique CDR3 protein, reported with the most common genes and DNA among its rows. The sample data list roughly 71,000 distinct CDR3 sequences, and 63% of these were observed just once. The ten largest clones represent 7% to 9.5% of the sample. The record originates from a study of type 1 regulatory T cells (dated by TCRdb to 2020 to 2023). Describing the broader study: The study characterized an in vitro protocol that generated a Tr1-enriched, alloantigen-specific CD4 T cell product named T-allo10. T-allo10 was being tested clinically in patients with hematological malignancies who were undergoing allogeneic hematopoietic stem cell transplantation.

Taken from cysteine to phenylalanine, the CDR3 has 16 residues. Here the CDR3 DNA is all that survives: 48 bases in frame from base 1. Via the germline V gene, CDR1 is SGHVS and CDR2 FQNEAQ. At the junction V is shortened by 4 bases and J by 8 bases; bases outside the gene matches: 12. Material for sequencing was cultured T cells, either the whole culture or a sorted T cell fraction (not recorded which). Explained via the paper, the cell subset or site label denotes: Tr1-enriched cell product generated in vitro against host alloantigens. The clonotype comes from a human donor in good health. The chain joins TRBV7-8 to TRBJ2-3, with TRBD2 identical over 10 junction bases. The DNA reads as follows: TGTGCCAGCAGCTCGCGGACTAGCGGTACCCCCGGTACGCAGTATTTT. Translation gives CASSSRTSGTPGTQYF.